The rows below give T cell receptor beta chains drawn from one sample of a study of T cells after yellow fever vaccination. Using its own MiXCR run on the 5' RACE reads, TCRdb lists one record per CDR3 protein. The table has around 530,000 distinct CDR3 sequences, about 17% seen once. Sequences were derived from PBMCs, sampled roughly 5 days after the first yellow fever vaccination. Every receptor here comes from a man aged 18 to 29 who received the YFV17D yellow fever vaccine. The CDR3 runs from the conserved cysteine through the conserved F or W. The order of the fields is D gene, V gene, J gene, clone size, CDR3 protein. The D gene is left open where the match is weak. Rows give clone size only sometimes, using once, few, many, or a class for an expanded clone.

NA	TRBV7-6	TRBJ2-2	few	CASSLRDTENTGELFF
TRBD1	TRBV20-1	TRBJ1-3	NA	CSVPGQGWNTIYF
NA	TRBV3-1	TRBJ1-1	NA	CASSQERGNTEAFF
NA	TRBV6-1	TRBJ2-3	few	CASIRGPIRDTQYF
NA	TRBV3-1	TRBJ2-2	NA	CASSQDHGTGELFF
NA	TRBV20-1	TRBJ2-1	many	CSASAGYNEQFF
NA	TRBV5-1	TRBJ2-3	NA	CASSLNKVSADTQYF
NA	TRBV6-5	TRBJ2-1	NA	CASKNAPGSTFF
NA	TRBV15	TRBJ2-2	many	CATSRDRRGAGELFF
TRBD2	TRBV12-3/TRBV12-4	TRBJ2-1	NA	CASSRLAGSNEQFF
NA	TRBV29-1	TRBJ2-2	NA	CSVLVTGEQFF
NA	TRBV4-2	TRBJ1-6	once	CASSQASSNSPHHF
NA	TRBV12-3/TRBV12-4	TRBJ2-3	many	CASSLANAQYF
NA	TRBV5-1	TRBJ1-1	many	CASSFDLNTEAFF
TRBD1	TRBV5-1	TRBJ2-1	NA	CASTWTGGSEQFF
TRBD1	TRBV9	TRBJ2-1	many	CASSHGQGPYNEQFF
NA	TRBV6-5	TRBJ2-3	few	CASTSEGASTDTQYF
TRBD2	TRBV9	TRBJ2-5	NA	CASSVEASGVAETQYF
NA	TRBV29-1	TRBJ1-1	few	CSVAEPKNTEAFF
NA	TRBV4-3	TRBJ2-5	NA	CASSQALWEQETQYF
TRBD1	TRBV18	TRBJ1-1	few	CASSRSGTGGTEAFF
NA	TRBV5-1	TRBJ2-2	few	CASLERAGGELFF
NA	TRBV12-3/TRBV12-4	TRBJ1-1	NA	CASSPGLRAVAFF
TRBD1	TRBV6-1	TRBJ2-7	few	CASSGRGQGAWEQYF
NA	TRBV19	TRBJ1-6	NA	CASRSRATNSPLHF
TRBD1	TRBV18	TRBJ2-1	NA	CASSPPTGGSYNEQFF
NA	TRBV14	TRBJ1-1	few	CASSQDFGWLNTEAFF
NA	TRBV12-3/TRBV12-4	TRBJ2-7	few	CASSLVQGTDEQYF
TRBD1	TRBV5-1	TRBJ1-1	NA	CASSLLTGGPAEAFF
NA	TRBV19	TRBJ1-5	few	CASSISRIQPQHF
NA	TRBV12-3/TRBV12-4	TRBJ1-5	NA	CASSPPGTGAQPQHF
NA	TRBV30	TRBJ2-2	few	CAWDAGHSSNTGELFF
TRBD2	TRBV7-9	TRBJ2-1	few	CASSLLTSRNEQFF
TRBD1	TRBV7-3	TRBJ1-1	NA	CASSFLPLGQGNTEAFF
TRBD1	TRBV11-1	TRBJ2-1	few	CASSFEQGGYNEQFF
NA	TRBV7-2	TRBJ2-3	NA	CASSLGGGRADTQYF
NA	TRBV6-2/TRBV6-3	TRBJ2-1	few	CASSSRRAEGYNEQFF
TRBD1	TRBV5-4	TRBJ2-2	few	CASSSPGQGAAGELFF
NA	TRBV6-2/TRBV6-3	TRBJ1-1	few	CASSFVFTGTEAFF
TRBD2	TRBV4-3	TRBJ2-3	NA	CASSQDLAGRPSTDTQYF
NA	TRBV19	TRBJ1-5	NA	CASSMGTGLVPQHF
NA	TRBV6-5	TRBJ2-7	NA	CASSYSRDTYEQYF
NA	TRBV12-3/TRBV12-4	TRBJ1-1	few	CASSAYGGRERNTEAFF
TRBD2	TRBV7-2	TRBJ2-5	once	CASSLDPSGGEETQYF
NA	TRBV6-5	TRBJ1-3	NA	CASSYLSATSPSGNTIYF
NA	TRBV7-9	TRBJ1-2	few	CASSTADPSDGYTF
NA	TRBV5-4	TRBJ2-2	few	CASSLFDSQYTGELFF
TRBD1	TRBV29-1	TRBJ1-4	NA	CSVGGQDNEKLFF
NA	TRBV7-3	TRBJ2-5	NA	CASSFNGDQETQYF
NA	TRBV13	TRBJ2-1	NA	CASSQRSSPYNEQFF
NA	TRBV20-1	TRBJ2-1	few	CSASNAGAARYNEQFF
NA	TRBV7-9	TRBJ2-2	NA	CASSLGGLGTGELFF
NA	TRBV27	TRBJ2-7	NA	CASSLVGASFSYEQYF
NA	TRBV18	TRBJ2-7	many	CASSPGLYEQYF
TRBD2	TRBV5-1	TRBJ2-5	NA	CASGGLAGTETQYF
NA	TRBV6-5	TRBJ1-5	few	CASSYSAPTEYSNQPQHF